The present entry profiles one T cell receptor (beta chain) with its context. This entry is derived from a study of post-analysis software for immune sequencing data. TCR beta cDNA libraries had unique molecular identifiers. Using its own MiXCR run on the PCR reads, TCRdb lists one record per CDR3 protein. Of about 800,000 distinct CDR3 sequences in the sample, roughly 27% were seen once. Sequencing was performed on blood. This receptor was obtained from a girl aged 10 to 17 with multiple sclerosis.

CDR3 coding DNA: TGTGCCAGCAGTCCACAGGGGGCGTCCTACGAGCAGTACTTC. Amino acid sequence: CASSPQGASYEQYF. This chain joins TRBV25-1 and TRBJ2-7; 9 positions match TRBD1. The germline CDR1 and CDR2 sequences are MGHDK and SYGVNS. The CDR3 is 14 amino acids. V was clipped by 5 bases and J by 1 base; unmatched bases: 3.